Listed below are T cell receptor beta chains from one sample, sequenced in a study of human T cells and chemical hapten exposure. Using its own MiXCR run on the RACE reads, TCRdb lists one record per CDR3 protein. The profile shows roughly 380,000 distinct CDR3 sequences, around 6% of them singletons. This specimen consisted of whole blood, obtained in connection with sensitization to the hapten diphenylcyclopropenone (DPC). Receptors were obtained from a woman aged 18 to 35 with alopecia areata. Some clones in this sample may be carry-over from other donors' samples. CDR3s include the opening cysteine and the closing phenylalanine or tryptophan. D genes are given only for firm matches. Not every row has a clone size; where given, it reads once, few, many or a size class.

V: TRBV2; length: 16; J: TRBJ2-7; size: few; D: -; DNA: TGTGCCAGCAGTGACCTGCAGGGAGTCTCCTCCTACGAGCAGTACTTC; CDR3: CASSDLQGVSSYEQYF
V: TRBV4-3; length: 16; J: TRBJ2-1; size: few; D: TRBD2; DNA: TGCGCCAGCAGCCACCAACTAGCGGGGGATTACAATGAGCAGTTCTTC; CDR3: CASSHQLAGDYNEQFF
V: TRBV21-1; length: 15; J: TRBJ1-1; size: few; D: -; DNA: TGTGCCAGCAGCCTACACCACAGGGGGAACACTGAAGCTTTCTTT; CDR3: CASSLHHRGNTEAFF
V: TRBV7-2; length: 17; J: TRBJ1-6; size: many; D: TRBD1; DNA: TGTGCCAGCAGCCGCCCCCGTGGTGCAGGGGGAAATTCACCCCTCCACTTT; CDR3: CASSRPRGAGGNSPLHF
V: TRBV20-1; length: 14; J: TRBJ2-1; size: -; D: -; DNA: TGCAGTGCTCTGACAGGCGGACCCTACAATGAGCAGTTCTTC; CDR3: CSALTGGPYNEQFF
V: TRBV20-1; length: 14; J: TRBJ2-3; size: few; D: TRBD2; DNA: TGCAGTGCTAGGCGGCTAGCGGGGACAGATACGCAGTATTTT; CDR3: CSARRLAGTDTQYF
V: TRBV6-1; length: 16; J: TRBJ1-1; size: few; D: TRBD1; DNA: TGTGCCAGCAGTGAAGAAATAGGACAGGTGAACACTGAAGCTTTCTTT; CDR3: CASSEEIGQVNTEAFF
V: TRBV9; length: 17; J: TRBJ2-2; size: -; D: TRBD1; DNA: TGTGCCAGCAGCGCCCCTTACCTCAGGGGGAGAACCGGGGAGCTGTTTTTT; CDR3: CASSAPYLRGRTGELFF
V: TRBV12-3/TRBV12-4; length: 19; J: TRBJ2-4; size: few; D: TRBD2; DNA: TGTGCCAGCAGTTTATCAGGACTAGCGGGGGCCTGGGACAAAAACATTCAGTACTTC; CDR3: CASSLSGLAGAWDKNIQYF
V: TRBV4-3; length: 16; J: TRBJ1-1; size: few; D: -; DNA: TGCGCCAGCAGCCAAGAAACGGGGGCGGATTTCACTGAAGCTTTCTTT; CDR3: CASSQETGADFTEAFF
V: TRBV7-9; length: 15; J: TRBJ1-2; size: many; D: TRBD1; DNA: TGTGCCAGCAGCTTGGAGGGGGCGAACAACTATGGCTACACCTTC; CDR3: CASSLEGANNYGYTF
V: TRBV12-3/TRBV12-4; length: 16; J: TRBJ1-6; size: many; D: -; DNA: TGTGCCAGCAGCAGGACGGGGAGCTCCTATAATTCACCCCTCCACTTT; CDR3: CASSRTGSSYNSPLHF
V: TRBV6-1; length: 19; J: TRBJ1-6; size: many; D: -; DNA: TGTGCCAGCAGTCCCCAGGGCAGGCCCTTAAGCTCCTATAATTCACCCCTCCACTTT; CDR3: CASSPQGRPLSSYNSPLHF
V: TRBV28; length: 13; J: TRBJ2-7; size: few; D: -; DNA: TGTGCCAGCAGTTTTGGGGCCCTCTACGAGCAGTACTTC; CDR3: CASSFGALYEQYF
V: TRBV14; length: 15; J: TRBJ2-1; size: -; D: TRBD2; DNA: TGTGCCAGCAGCGAGCGGGGGGCCCCCTACAATGAGCAGTTCTTC; CDR3: CASSERGAPYNEQFF
V: TRBV6-5; length: 14; J: TRBJ2-5; size: many; D: TRBD1; DNA: TGTGCCAGCAGTTCGTCGGACAGGGCAGAGACCCAGTACTTC; CDR3: CASSSSDRAETQYF
V: TRBV27; length: 13; J: TRBJ2-7; size: many; D: -; DNA: TGTGCCAGCAGTTTGGACAGAACCTACGAGCAGTACTTC; CDR3: CASSLDRTYEQYF
V: TRBV7-8; length: 16; J: TRBJ2-6; size: many; D: -; DNA: TGTGCCAGCCGGTCAGCGTTGAGGACTGGGGCCAACGTCCTGACTTTC; CDR3: CASRSALRTGANVLTF
V: TRBV29-1; length: 13; J: TRBJ2-5; size: few; D: -; DNA: TGCAGCGTCACTACAGGGAGTCAAGAGACCCAGTACTTC; CDR3: CSVTTGSQETQYF
V: TRBV6-2/TRBV6-3; length: 13; J: TRBJ1-6; size: many; D: TRBD1; DNA: TGTGCCAGCAGCCGGGACAGTCATTCACCCCTCCACTTT; CDR3: CASSRDSHSPLHF
V: TRBV6-4; length: 16; J: TRBJ2-3; size: many; D: TRBD2; DNA: TGTGCCAGCAGTGGGACTAGCGGGGGGGCCAAGGATACGCAGTATTTT; CDR3: CASSGTSGGAKDTQYF
V: TRBV12-3/TRBV12-4; length: 14; J: TRBJ1-2; size: -; D: TRBD1; DNA: TGTGCCAGCAGTTTGGGGACAGGGAGCTATGGCTACACCTTC; CDR3: CASSLGTGSYGYTF
V: TRBV4-1; length: 14; J: TRBJ2-3; size: few; D: -; DNA: TGCGCCAGCAGCCAGGACATGGTGACAGATACGCAGTATTTT; CDR3: CASSQDMVTDTQYF
V: TRBV4-2; length: 12; J: TRBJ1-1; size: few; D: -; DNA: TGTGCCAGCCGCTGGGGGGGAGGTGAAGCTTTCTTT; CDR3: CASRWGGGEAFF
V: TRBV4-2; length: 14; J: TRBJ2-3; size: many; D: -; DNA: TGTGCCAGCAGCCAAGGGCCTGGCACAGATACGCAGTATTTT; CDR3: CASSQGPGTDTQYF
V: TRBV4-3; length: 15; J: TRBJ2-5; size: few; D: TRBD2; DNA: TGCGCCAGCAGCCAGGCGGGGGACGGGTTGGGGACCCAGTACTTC; CDR3: CASSQAGDGLGTQYF
V: TRBV5-1; length: 15; J: TRBJ2-3; size: few; D: -; DNA: TGCGCCAGCAGAGTCTTAGACGGCTCCACAGATACGCAGTATTTT; CDR3: CASRVLDGSTDTQYF
V: TRBV28; length: 16; J: TRBJ1-1; size: many; D: TRBD1; DNA: TGTGCCAGCAGTTACCTTCCGGGACAGGGGGACGCTGAAGCTTTCTTT; CDR3: CASSYLPGQGDAEAFF
V: TRBV28; length: 16; J: TRBJ1-3; size: -; D: -; DNA: TGTGCCAGCAGTTTCCGGACAGCGAGCTCTGGAAACACCATATATTTT; CDR3: CASSFRTASSGNTIYF
V: TRBV27; length: 14; J: TRBJ2-1; size: few; D: -; DNA: TGTGCCAGCAGTCCCCCCGGCAGGGTCAATGAGCAGTTCTTC; CDR3: CASSPPGRVNEQFF